This T cell receptor (beta chain) was identified during a study of Tregs in tolerant kidney transplant recipients. Study-wide background: Mixed chimerism was transient after nonmyeloablative marrow transplants from related graft donors. Study results and limitations: Biological reproducibility was not directly addressed in this study.

The V and J ends lost 6 bases and 10 bases respectively, with 13 bases between them. The CDR3 has 12 amino acids. The V gene's germline CDR1 is KGHSH and CDR2 LQKENI. This table comes from immunoSEQ multiplex PCR, and its TCRdb copy is limited to in-frame clones, with some not included. In the table there are tens of thousands of clones, approximately 90% of which are singletons. CD4+CD25+CD127- Tregs, CD4+CD25- non-Tregs, CD4 and CD8 cells were sorted. An overnight rest at 37°C with around 200 IU/ml IL-2 preceded regulatory T cell sorting from thawed PBMCs. Comment on this clone: Its target is not known.

The sample consisted of Tregs from blood, taken before the transplant. The chain couples TRBV18 to TRBJ2-1; D is ambiguous. This receptor was identified in a human donor who received a combined kidney and bone marrow transplant. Written as DNA, the CDR3 is TGTGCCAGCTCGCCCCGGATGGGCGAGCAGTTCTTC. As protein: CASSPRMGEQFF.